The T cell receptor (beta chain) described here comes from a study of T cell changes during pregnancy in multiple sclerosis. This table comes from immunoSEQ multiplex PCR, and its TCRdb copy is limited to in-frame clones, with some not included. Of tens of thousands of clones in the sample, 90% to 95% are singletons; the top ten hold roughly 5.7%. The CDR3 is made up of 15 amino acids. Germline values: CDR1 MNHEY, CDR2 SMNVEV (reference sequence). V lost 8 bases and J lost 5, with 21 bases in between. This clone was counted only a few times. The chain joins TRBV27 to TRBJ1-2; perhaps TRBD1 as D (6 bases). The TCR comes from a female donor with multiple sclerosis, enrolled in a pregnancy study. The sequenced sample was CD8+ T cells from peripheral blood mononuclear cells, obtained before pregnancy. The CDR3 bases are TGTGCCAGCTCCCTCTCCCCAGGGGAGTATTATGGCTACACCTTC. It yields the protein CASSLSPGEYYGYTF.